The rows below give T cell receptor beta chains drawn from one sample of a study of T-cell memory formation after mild COVID-19. Via MiXCR, TCRdb re-called the 5' RACE reads, giving one row per CDR3 protein. The sample consists of 190,000 or so distinct CDR3 sequences, about 11% of them appearing once. Sequenced: PBMCs or a T cell subset sorted from them (not recorded which). The receptors were sampled from a man between 18 and 35 years old who had mild COVID-19 (a few samples of this study predate the infection). Cell type and time point are not known. Each CDR3 is given with its conserved first and last residue. D genes are given only for firm matches. A clone size is listed for some rows: how often the clone was seen (once, few, many), or a class if it is expanded.

len: 15
abundance: many
j_gene: TRBJ1-4
d_gene: NA
v_gene: TRBV7-2
CDR3aa: CASSFGAQSGEKLFF
CDR3nt: TGTGCCAGCAGTTTTGGGGCTCAAAGTGGGGAAAAACTGTTTTTT

len: 14
abundance: few
j_gene: TRBJ1-1
d_gene: NA
v_gene: TRBV11-3
CDR3aa: CASSYSGENTEAFF
CDR3nt: TGTGCCAGCAGCTACTCAGGCGAGAACACTGAAGCTTTCTTT

len: 14
abundance: few
j_gene: TRBJ2-2
d_gene: TRBD1
v_gene: TRBV5-6
CDR3aa: CASSTAGGTGELFF
CDR3nt: TGTGCCAGCAGCACCGCAGGGGGCACCGGGGAGCTGTTTTTT

len: 10
abundance: NA
j_gene: TRBJ2-3
d_gene: NA
v_gene: TRBV7-9
CDR3aa: CASGSHTQYF
CDR3nt: TGTGCCAGCGGATCCCATACGCAGTATTTT

len: 15
abundance: few
j_gene: TRBJ2-6
d_gene: NA
v_gene: TRBV7-9
CDR3aa: CASSAGNSGANVLTF
CDR3nt: TGTGCCAGCAGCGCCGGTAACTCTGGGGCCAACGTCCTGACTTTC

len: 15
abundance: few
j_gene: TRBJ1-2
d_gene: NA
v_gene: TRBV7-2
CDR3aa: CASSNRLTPHYGYTF
CDR3nt: TGTGCCAGCAGCAACCGACTGACACCGCACTATGGCTACACCTTC

len: 15
abundance: few
j_gene: TRBJ2-3
d_gene: NA
v_gene: TRBV12-3/TRBV12-4
CDR3aa: CASSLAGGQRDTQYF
CDR3nt: TGTGCCAGCAGTTTAGCGGGGGGGCAAAGAGATACGCAGTATTTT

len: 18
abundance: NA
j_gene: TRBJ1-5
d_gene: TRBD1
v_gene: TRBV10-3
CDR3aa: CAISESRTGVYSNQPQHF
CDR3nt: TGTGCCATCAGTGAGTCCCGGACAGGGGTTTATAGCAATCAGCCCCAGCATTTT

len: 13
abundance: few
j_gene: TRBJ1-2
d_gene: NA
v_gene: TRBV7-2
CDR3aa: CASSSGWAYGYTF
CDR3nt: TGTGCCAGCAGCTCAGGGTGGGCCTATGGCTACACCTTC

len: 14
abundance: few
j_gene: TRBJ2-2
d_gene: NA
v_gene: TRBV12-3/TRBV12-4
CDR3aa: CASRQFANTGELFF
CDR3nt: TGTGCCAGCAGGCAGTTCGCGAACACCGGGGAGCTGTTTTTT

len: 16
abundance: NA
j_gene: TRBJ2-1
d_gene: NA
v_gene: TRBV20-1
CDR3aa: CSATRQASGAYNEQFF
CDR3nt: TGCAGTGCTACCAGACAGGCCTCGGGAGCCTACAATGAGCAGTTCTTC

len: 11
abundance: NA
j_gene: TRBJ1-1
d_gene: NA
v_gene: TRBV29-1
CDR3aa: CSARGYTEAFF
CDR3nt: TGCAGCGCCCGGGGGTACACTGAAGCTTTCTTT

len: 16
abundance: few
j_gene: TRBJ2-1
d_gene: TRBD2
v_gene: TRBV19
CDR3aa: CASSLTSGAPYNEQFF
CDR3nt: TGTGCCAGTAGCCTAACTAGCGGGGCTCCCTACAATGAGCAGTTCTTC

len: 15
abundance: many
j_gene: TRBJ2-1
d_gene: TRBD2
v_gene: TRBV5-1
CDR3aa: CASSSIGPPGGEQFF
CDR3nt: TGCGCCAGCAGCTCGATAGGACCGCCGGGGGGTGAGCAGTTCTTC

len: 14
abundance: NA
j_gene: TRBJ1-2
d_gene: NA
v_gene: TRBV12-3/TRBV12-4
CDR3aa: CASSREGRIYGYTF
CDR3nt: TGTGCCAGCAGCCGCGAAGGAAGGATCTATGGCTACACCTTC

len: 16
abundance: NA
j_gene: TRBJ1-3
d_gene: NA
v_gene: TRBV3-1
CDR3aa: CASSPAAGSSGNTIYF
CDR3nt: TGTGCCAGCAGCCCCGCCGCAGGGAGCTCTGGAAACACCATATATTTT

len: 14
abundance: few
j_gene: TRBJ2-1
d_gene: NA
v_gene: TRBV7-7
CDR3aa: CASSLASLGNEQFF
CDR3nt: TGTGCTAGCAGCTTAGCTTCTCTGGGGAATGAGCAGTTCTTC

len: 16
abundance: many
j_gene: TRBJ2-1
d_gene: TRBD2
v_gene: TRBV6-2/TRBV6-3
CDR3aa: CASSYFRLAGFNEQFF
CDR3nt: TGTGCCAGCAGTTACTTTCGACTAGCGGGGTTCAATGAGCAGTTCTTC

len: 15
abundance: NA
j_gene: TRBJ2-1
d_gene: TRBD1
v_gene: TRBV30
CDR3aa: CAWTLGQGKYNEQFF
CDR3nt: TGTGCCTGGACCCTCGGACAGGGGAAGTACAATGAGCAGTTCTTC

len: 15
abundance: few
j_gene: TRBJ1-5
d_gene: TRBD1
v_gene: TRBV6-2/TRBV6-3
CDR3aa: CASSLWDRVNQPQHF
CDR3nt: TGTGCCAGCAGCCTCTGGGACAGGGTCAATCAGCCCCAGCATTTT

len: 16
abundance: NA
j_gene: TRBJ2-2
d_gene: NA
v_gene: TRBV7-2
CDR3aa: CASSLVAGANTGELFF
CDR3nt: TGTGCCAGCAGCTTAGTAGCAGGGGCGAACACCGGGGAGCTGTTTTTT

len: 14
abundance: NA
j_gene: TRBJ2-3
d_gene: TRBD2
v_gene: TRBV7-2
CDR3aa: CATGTRMPTDTQYF
CDR3nt: TGTGCCACCGGGACTAGGATGCCCACAGATACGCAGTATTTT

len: 12
abundance: NA
j_gene: TRBJ2-5
d_gene: TRBD1
v_gene: TRBV5-1
CDR3aa: CASGTGEETQYF
CDR3nt: TGCGCCAGCGGGACAGGAGAAGAGACCCAGTACTTC

len: 13
abundance: few
j_gene: TRBJ2-1
d_gene: TRBD2
v_gene: TRBV7-2
CDR3aa: CASSLRGVGEQFF
CDR3nt: TGTGCCAGCAGCTTGCGGGGGGTTGGTGAGCAGTTCTTC

len: 13
abundance: NA
j_gene: TRBJ2-1
d_gene: TRBD2
v_gene: TRBV7-3
CDR3aa: CASAPSGGAEQFF
CDR3nt: TGTGCCAGCGCCCCTAGCGGGGGGGCCGAGCAGTTCTTC

len: 18
abundance: many
j_gene: TRBJ1-1
d_gene: NA
v_gene: TRBV4-2
CDR3aa: CASSQGEGYYYSNTEAFF
CDR3nt: TGTGCCAGCAGCCAAGGGGAGGGGTATTATTATAGTAACACTGAAGCTTTCTTT

len: 14
abundance: many
j_gene: TRBJ2-7
d_gene: TRBD2
v_gene: TRBV10-1
CDR3aa: CASSEAGAAYEQYF
CDR3nt: TGCGCCAGCAGTGAAGCGGGGGCAGCCTACGAGCAGTACTTC

len: 14
abundance: NA
j_gene: TRBJ1-2
d_gene: NA
v_gene: TRBV6-2/TRBV6-3
CDR3aa: CASSYPGLNYGYTF
CDR3nt: TGTGCCAGCAGTTACCCGGGACTCAACTATGGCTACACCTTC

len: 12
abundance: few
j_gene: TRBJ1-2
d_gene: NA
v_gene: TRBV7-9
CDR3aa: CASSRDVYGYTF
CDR3nt: TGTGCCAGCAGTCGGGACGTCTATGGCTACACCTTC

len: 14
abundance: few
j_gene: TRBJ2-3
d_gene: TRBD2
v_gene: TRBV6-1
CDR3aa: CASSETLAGDTQYF
CDR3nt: TGTGCCAGCAGTGAAACACTAGCGGGGGATACGCAGTATTTT

len: 13
abundance: few
j_gene: TRBJ2-3
d_gene: NA
v_gene: TRBV4-1
CDR3aa: CASSQDWGRTQYF
CDR3nt: TGCGCCAGCAGCCAAGACTGGGGACGTACGCAGTATTTT

len: 14
abundance: NA
j_gene: TRBJ1-1
d_gene: TRBD1
v_gene: TRBV12-3/TRBV12-4
CDR3aa: CASTLGTAYTEAFF
CDR3nt: TGTGCCAGCACCCTTGGGACAGCCTACACTGAAGCTTTCTTT

len: 14
abundance: NA
j_gene: TRBJ2-3
d_gene: TRBD1
v_gene: TRBV20-1
CDR3aa: CSALYGTGESTQYF
CDR3nt: TGCAGTGCGCTGTACGGGACAGGGGAGAGTACGCAGTATTTT

len: 14
abundance: NA
j_gene: TRBJ2-1
d_gene: NA
v_gene: TRBV28
CDR3aa: CATSGSGVGNEQFF
CDR3nt: TGTGCCACCTCTGGTTCAGGGGTGGGCAATGAGCAGTTCTTC

len: 17
abundance: NA
j_gene: TRBJ2-5
d_gene: TRBD1
v_gene: TRBV24-1
CDR3aa: CATSDPGQGDLAETQYF
CDR3nt: TGTGCCACCAGTGACCCCGGACAGGGGGACCTCGCCGAGACCCAGTACTTC

len: 11
abundance: NA
j_gene: TRBJ2-7
d_gene: TRBD1
v_gene: TRBV12-3/TRBV12-4
CDR3aa: CAGAGGYEQYF
CDR3nt: TGTGCCGGGGCAGGGGGCTACGAGCAGTACTTC

len: 12
abundance: NA
j_gene: TRBJ1-5
d_gene: NA
v_gene: TRBV7-2
CDR3aa: CASSFKRQPQHF
CDR3nt: TGTGCCAGCAGCTTCAAGCGTCAGCCCCAGCATTTT

len: 13
abundance: NA
j_gene: TRBJ1-5
d_gene: NA
v_gene: TRBV29-1
CDR3aa: CSVTTHSNQPQHF
CDR3nt: TGCAGCGTAACCACCCATAGCAATCAGCCCCAGCATTTT

len: 14
abundance: many
j_gene: TRBJ2-1
d_gene: TRBD2
v_gene: TRBV3-1
CDR3aa: CASSQPAGGREQFF
CDR3nt: TGTGCCAGCAGCCAACCGGCGGGGGGGCGTGAGCAGTTCTTC

len: 14
abundance: few
j_gene: TRBJ2-3
d_gene: NA
v_gene: TRBV5-1
CDR3aa: CASSLDPYTDTQYF
CDR3nt: TGCGCCAGCAGCTTGGATCCGTACACAGATACGCAGTATTTT

len: 14
abundance: NA
j_gene: TRBJ2-5
d_gene: TRBD1
v_gene: TRBV6-6
CDR3aa: CASSYGQDQETQYF
CDR3nt: TGTGCCAGCAGTTACGGACAGGACCAAGAGACCCAGTACTTC

len: 18
abundance: NA
j_gene: TRBJ2-6
d_gene: NA
v_gene: TRBV5-1
CDR3aa: CASSLVSGNSAGANVLTF
CDR3nt: TGCGCCAGCAGCTTGGTTTCGGGGAATTCTGCTGGGGCCAACGTCCTGACTTTC

len: 17
abundance: few
j_gene: TRBJ1-2
d_gene: TRBD1
v_gene: TRBV4-3
CDR3aa: CASSLSDSTGANYGYTF
CDR3nt: TGCGCCAGCAGCCTATCGGACTCGACAGGGGCAAACTATGGCTACACCTTC

len: 14
abundance: few
j_gene: TRBJ1-3
d_gene: NA
v_gene: TRBV4-2
CDR3aa: CASSQALRGNTIYF
CDR3nt: TGTGCCAGCAGCCAAGCCCTTAGGGGAAACACCATATATTTT

len: 15
abundance: NA
j_gene: TRBJ1-1
d_gene: TRBD1
v_gene: TRBV7-3
CDR3aa: CASSTTGGGYTEAFF
CDR3nt: TGTGCCAGCAGCACAACAGGGGGAGGTTACACTGAAGCTTTCTTT

len: 14
abundance: NA
j_gene: TRBJ1-5
d_gene: NA
v_gene: TRBV20-1
CDR3aa: CSARTPSDNQPQHF
CDR3nt: TGCAGTGCCAGGACTCCCTCAGACAATCAGCCCCAGCATTTT

len: 19
abundance: few
j_gene: TRBJ2-1
d_gene: TRBD2
v_gene: TRBV5-1
CDR3aa: CASTGRTSGGASIHNEQFF
CDR3nt: TGCGCCAGCACGGGACGCACTAGCGGGGGGGCCTCGATTCACAATGAGCAGTTCTTC

len: 15
abundance: few
j_gene: TRBJ2-3
d_gene: NA
v_gene: TRBV5-1
CDR3aa: CASSLGAPSTDTQYF
CDR3nt: TGCGCCAGCAGCTTGGGAGCGCCTAGCACAGATACGCAGTATTTT

len: 15
abundance: few
j_gene: TRBJ1-5
d_gene: NA
v_gene: TRBV15
CDR3aa: CATSAGTLSNQPQHF
CDR3nt: TGTGCCACCAGCGCCGGGACACTTTCCAATCAGCCCCAGCATTTT

len: 15
abundance: NA
j_gene: TRBJ2-5
d_gene: TRBD2
v_gene: TRBV2
CDR3aa: CASRKGAAGGETQYF
CDR3nt: TGTGCCAGCCGTAAAGGGGCGGCCGGGGGGGAGACCCAGTACTTC

len: 15
abundance: many
j_gene: TRBJ1-5
d_gene: TRBD1
v_gene: TRBV3-1
CDR3aa: CASSLGTGHNQPQHF
CDR3nt: TGTGCCAGCAGCCTGGGGACAGGCCATAATCAGCCCCAGCATTTT

len: 14
abundance: many
j_gene: TRBJ2-2
d_gene: TRBD1
v_gene: TRBV20-1
CDR3aa: CSARVRGRDGELFF
CDR3nt: TGCAGTGCTAGAGTCAGGGGGCGAGACGGGGAGCTGTTTTTT